This note documents a single TCR beta chain sequence. Its cognate antigen is unknown. With MiXCR, TCRdb reprocessed the PCR reads. The data hold about 45,000 clones, with under 4% observed a single time. This sample was included in a study of metastatic and nonmetastatic thyroid tumors. Across the whole study: Repertoire comparisons spanned blood and tumor or nodule tissue from malignant and benign thyroid patients.

Study results and caveats: The reported finding was significantly higher TCR beta diversity in malignant thyroid tumors relative to benign nodules, in blood and tumor.

All patients reached thyroid surgery having received no treatment beforehand. The sequence came from a female donor with papillary thyroid cancer or a benign thyroid nodule (not recorded which). Some clones in this sample may be carry-over from other donors' samples. Sequencing was carried out using blood.

In nucleotides, the CDR3 is TGTGCCAGCACCCTATCCTCAGGACAGGGCCTCTACGAGCAGTACTTC. As protein: CASTLSSGQGLYEQYF. The V and J genes are TRBV6-1 and TRBJ2-7, with 8 bases lining up with TRBD1. This CDR3 contains 16 residues. Germline V lookup: CDR1 MNHNS, CDR2 SASEGT. V shed 7 bases, J shed 3 bases, and the junction held 14 bases outside the gene matches.